This paragraph covers one T cell receptor (beta chain) sequence. The antigen is undetermined. The CDR3 runs 14 residues. J lost 2 bases, V lost 6 bases, and 2 bases had no gene match. Germline values: CDR1 SNHLY, CDR2 FYNNEI. This sample was taken from a study of shared clonotypes between healthy human individuals. Study overall: Samples came from a couple of female and a few male donors aged 18 to 49.

Produced via immunoSEQ multiplex PCR; TCRdb's table is partial and in-frame only. The sample has some 1 million clones, approximately 72% seen once. The study separated CD4+ cells into CD45RA+ naive and CD45RA-negative memory subsets. Overall study results and limits: The represented genetic and exposure-history diversity was limited by the small number of donors.

The specimen sequenced was memory CD4+ T cells sorted from blood. The subset here: CD45RA-negative fraction. This chain joins TRBV2 and TRBJ2-5; 11 bases are a match to TRBD2. This sequence was found in a man aged 18 to 30 in good health. CDR3 coding DNA: TGTGCCAGCAGGGGGACTAGCGGACAAGAGACCCAGTACTTC. Protein: CASRGTSGQETQYF.